Each of the 2 T cell receptor beta chains below was sequenced from the same sample in a study of T cells in Graves' hyperthyroidism and ophthalmopathy. Amplification yielded TCR beta CDR3 regions, with RNA transcripts as the source. Using the HTBI primer set, a first-round RT-PCR was run on the TCR CDR3. TCRdb used MiXCR to reprocess the multiplex PCR reads, holding one entry per CDR3 protein. The data show about 270,000 distinct CDR3 sequences, roughly 22% seen once. Sequencing input: blood. All receptors come from a man aged 25-45 years with Graves' ophthalmopathy.

This clonotype came up a few times. The CDR3 sequence: CATPQDSYEQYF. The CDR3 bases are TGTGCCACCCCGCAGGACTCCTACGAGCAGTACTTC. The chain joins TRBV11-3 to TRBJ2-7; no firm D call. This CDR3 contains 12 residues. The germline V gene has CDR1 SGHNT and CDR2 YENEEA. V was shortened by 10 bases and J by 0 bases, with 10 bases between the two germline ends.

The V and J genes are TRBV3-1 and TRBJ2-5; D not resolved. Germline CDR1 is LGHDT and CDR2 is YNNKEL (reference sequence). V was cut by 2 bases and J by 4 bases, with 11 bases left in between. This CDR3 has 14 residues. The CDR3 spells CASSQTMGGETQYF. CDR3 bases: TGTGCCAGCAGCCAAACAATGGGCGGAGAGACCCAGTACTTC.